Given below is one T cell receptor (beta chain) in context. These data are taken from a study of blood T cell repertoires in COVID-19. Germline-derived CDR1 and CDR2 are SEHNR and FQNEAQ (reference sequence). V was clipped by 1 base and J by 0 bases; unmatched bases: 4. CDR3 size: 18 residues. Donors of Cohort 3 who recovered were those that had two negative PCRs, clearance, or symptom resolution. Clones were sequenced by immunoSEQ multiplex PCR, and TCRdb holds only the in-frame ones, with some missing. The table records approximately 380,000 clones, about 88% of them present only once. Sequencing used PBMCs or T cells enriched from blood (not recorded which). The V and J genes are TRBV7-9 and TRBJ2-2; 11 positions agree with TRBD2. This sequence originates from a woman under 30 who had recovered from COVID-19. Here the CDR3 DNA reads TGTGCCAGCAGCTTAGAACTAGCGGGGGTATCGAACACCGGGGAGCTGTTTTTT. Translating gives CASSLELAGVSNTGELFF.